The source of this T cell receptor beta chain is a study of technical replicates of blood from a handful of donors. A single count supports this clone. The CDR3 loop spans 14 amino acids. V was pared by 3 bases and J by 2 bases, with 12 bases between. The V gene's germline CDR1 is GTSNPN and CDR2 SVGIG (reference sequence). The data were produced by immunoSEQ multiplex PCR, yet TCRdb's version contains in-frame clones alone and is incomplete. The sample yields 50,000 to 80,000 clones, 88% seen once. Sequenced: PBMCs. The TCR originated in a human donor in good health. Some clones in this sample may be carry-over from other donors' samples. This chain connects TRBV30 to TRBJ2-3; D is perhaps TRBD2 (6 bases). CDR3 sequence (DNA): TGTGCCTGGAGGGGACTGACCGACACAGATACGCAGTATTTT. Its translation is CAWRGLTDTDTQYF.